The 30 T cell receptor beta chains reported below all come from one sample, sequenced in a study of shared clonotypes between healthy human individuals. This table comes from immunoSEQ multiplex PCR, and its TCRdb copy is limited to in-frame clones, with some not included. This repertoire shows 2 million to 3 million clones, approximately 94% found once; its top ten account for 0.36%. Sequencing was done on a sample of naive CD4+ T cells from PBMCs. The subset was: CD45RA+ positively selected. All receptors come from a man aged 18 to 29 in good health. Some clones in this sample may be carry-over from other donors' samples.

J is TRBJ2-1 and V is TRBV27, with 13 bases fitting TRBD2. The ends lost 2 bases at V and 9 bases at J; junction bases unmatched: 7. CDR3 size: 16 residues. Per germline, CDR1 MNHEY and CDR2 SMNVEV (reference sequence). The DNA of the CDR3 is TGTGCCAGCAGTTTACTAGGGACTAGCGGGACGGGTGAGCAGTTCTTC. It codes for CASSLLGTSGTGEQFF.

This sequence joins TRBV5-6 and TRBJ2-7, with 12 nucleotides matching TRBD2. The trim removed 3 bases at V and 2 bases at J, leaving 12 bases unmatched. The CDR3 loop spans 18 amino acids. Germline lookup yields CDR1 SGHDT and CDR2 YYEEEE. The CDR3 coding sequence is TGTGCCAGCAGCTACGGGCAGGCTAGCGGGAGGGTTACCTACGAGCAGTACTTC. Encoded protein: CASSYGQASGRVTYEQYF.

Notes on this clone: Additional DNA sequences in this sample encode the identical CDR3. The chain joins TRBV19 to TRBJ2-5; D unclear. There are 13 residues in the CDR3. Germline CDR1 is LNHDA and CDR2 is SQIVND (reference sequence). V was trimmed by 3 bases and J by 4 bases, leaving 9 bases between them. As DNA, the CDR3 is TGTGCCAGTAGTATCCCAGGTAGAGAGACCCAGTACTTC. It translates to CASSIPGRETQYF.

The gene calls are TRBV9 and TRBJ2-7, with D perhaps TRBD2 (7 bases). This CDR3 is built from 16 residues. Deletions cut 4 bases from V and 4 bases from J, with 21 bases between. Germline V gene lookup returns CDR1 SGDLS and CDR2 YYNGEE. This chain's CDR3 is CASSPLGGADLYEQYF. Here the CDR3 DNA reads TGTGCCAGCAGCCCCCTGGGGGGGGCGGACCTTTACGAGCAGTACTTC.

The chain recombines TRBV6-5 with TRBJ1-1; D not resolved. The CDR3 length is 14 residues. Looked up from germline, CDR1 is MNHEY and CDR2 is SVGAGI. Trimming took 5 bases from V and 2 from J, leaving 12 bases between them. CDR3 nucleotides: TGTGCCAGCAGTCCGCAGAGGGAAAACACTGAAGCTTTCTTT. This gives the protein CASSPQRENTEAFF.

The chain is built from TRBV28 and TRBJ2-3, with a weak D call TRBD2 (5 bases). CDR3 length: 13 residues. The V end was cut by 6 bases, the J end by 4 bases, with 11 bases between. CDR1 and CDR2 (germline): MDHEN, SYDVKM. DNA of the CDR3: TGTGCCAGCAGCTCCCGGGGTGCAGATACGCAGTATTTT. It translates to CASSSRGADTQYF. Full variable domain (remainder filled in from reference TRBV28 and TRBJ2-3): DVKVTQSSRYLVKRTGEKVFLECVQDMDHENMFWYRQDPGLGLRLIYFSYDVKMKEKGDIPEGYSVSREKKERFSLILESASTNQTSMYLCASSSRGADTQYFGPGTRLTVL.

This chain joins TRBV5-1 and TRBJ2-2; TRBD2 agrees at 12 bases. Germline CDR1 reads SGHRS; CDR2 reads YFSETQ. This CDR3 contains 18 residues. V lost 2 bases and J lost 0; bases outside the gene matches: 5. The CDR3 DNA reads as TGCGCCAGCAGCTTCCGGACTAGCGGGACAACGAACACCGGGGAGCTGTTTTTT. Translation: CASSFRTSGTTNTGELFF. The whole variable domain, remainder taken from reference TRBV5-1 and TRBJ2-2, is KAGVTQTPRYLIKTRGQQVTLSCSPISGHRSVSWYQQTPGQGLQFLFEYFSETQRNKGNFPGRFSGRQFSNSRSEMNVSTLELGDSALYLCASSFRTSGTTNTGELFFGEGSRLTVL.

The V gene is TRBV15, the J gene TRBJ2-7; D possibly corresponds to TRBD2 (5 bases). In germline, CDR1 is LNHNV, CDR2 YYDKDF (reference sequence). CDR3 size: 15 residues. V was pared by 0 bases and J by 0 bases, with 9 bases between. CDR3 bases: TGTGCCACCAGCAGAGATGGCGGGTTCTCCTACGAGCAGTACTTC. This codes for CATSRDGGFSYEQYF. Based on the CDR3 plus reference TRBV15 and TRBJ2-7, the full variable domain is DAMVIQNPRYQVTQFGKPVTLSCSQTLNHNVMYWYQQKSSQAPKLLFHYYDKDFNNEADTPDNFQSRRPNTSFCFLDIRSPGLGDTAMYLCATSRDGGFSYEQYFGPGTRLTVT.

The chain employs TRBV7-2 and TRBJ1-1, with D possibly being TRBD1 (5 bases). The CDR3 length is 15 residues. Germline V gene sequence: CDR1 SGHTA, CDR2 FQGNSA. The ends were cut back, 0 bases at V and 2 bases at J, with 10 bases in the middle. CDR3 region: CASSLAWTTNTEAFF. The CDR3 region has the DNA TGTGCCAGCAGCTTAGCCTGGACAACCAACACTGAAGCTTTCTTT. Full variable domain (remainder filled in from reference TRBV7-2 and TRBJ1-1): GAGVSQSPSNKVTEKGKDVELRCDPISGHTALYWYRQSLGQGLEFLIYFQGNSAPDKSGLPSDRFSAERTGGSVSTLTIQRTQQEDSAVYLCASSLAWTTNTEAFFGQGTRLTVV.

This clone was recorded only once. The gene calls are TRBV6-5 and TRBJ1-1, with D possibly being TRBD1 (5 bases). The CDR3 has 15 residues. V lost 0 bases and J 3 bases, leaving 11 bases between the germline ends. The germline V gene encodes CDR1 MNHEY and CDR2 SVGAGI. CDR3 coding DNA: TGTGCCAGCAGTTACTCAAACAGGCGGGACACTGAAGCTTTCTTT. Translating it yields CASSYSNRRDTEAFF.

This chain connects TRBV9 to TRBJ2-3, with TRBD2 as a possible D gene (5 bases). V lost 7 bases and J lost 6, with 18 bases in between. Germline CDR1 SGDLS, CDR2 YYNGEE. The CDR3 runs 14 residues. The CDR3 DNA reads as TGTGCCAGCGCCCGAGGGATTGAGAGGGATACGCAGTATTTT. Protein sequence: CASARGIERDTQYF. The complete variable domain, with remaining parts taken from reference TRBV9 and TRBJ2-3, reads DSGVTQTPKHLITATGQRVTLRCSPRSGDLSVYWYQQSLDQGLQFLIQYYNGEERAKGNILERFSAQQFPDLHSELNLSSLELGDSALYFCASARGIERDTQYFGPGTRLTVL.

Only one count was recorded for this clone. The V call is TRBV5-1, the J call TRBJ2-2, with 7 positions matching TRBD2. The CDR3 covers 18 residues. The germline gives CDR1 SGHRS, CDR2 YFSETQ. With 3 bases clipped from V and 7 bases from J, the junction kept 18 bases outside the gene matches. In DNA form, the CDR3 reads TGCGCCAGCAGCTCTCGACCGGGGGGAGAGGGATTCAGCGGGGAGCTGTTTTTT. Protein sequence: CASSSRPGGEGFSGELFF.

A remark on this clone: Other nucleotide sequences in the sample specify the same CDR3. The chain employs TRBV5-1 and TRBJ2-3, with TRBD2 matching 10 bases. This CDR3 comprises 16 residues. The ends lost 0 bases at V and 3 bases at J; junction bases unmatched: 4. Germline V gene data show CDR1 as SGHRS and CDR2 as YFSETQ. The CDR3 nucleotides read TGCGCCAGCAGCTTGGGGCTAGCGGGAGCAACAGATACGCAGTATTTT. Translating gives CASSLGLAGATDTQYF.

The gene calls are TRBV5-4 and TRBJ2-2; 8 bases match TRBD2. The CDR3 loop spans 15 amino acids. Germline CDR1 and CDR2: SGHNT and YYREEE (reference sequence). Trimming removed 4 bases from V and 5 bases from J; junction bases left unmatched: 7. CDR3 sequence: CASSRPAGGTGELFF. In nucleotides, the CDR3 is TGTGCCAGCAGCCGCCCGGCGGGAGGTACCGGGGAGCTGTTTTTT.

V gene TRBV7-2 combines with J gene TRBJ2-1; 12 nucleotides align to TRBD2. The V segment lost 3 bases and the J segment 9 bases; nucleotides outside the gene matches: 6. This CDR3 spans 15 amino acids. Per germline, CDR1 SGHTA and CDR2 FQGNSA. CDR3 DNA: TGTGCCAGCAGCTTTGGGCCTAGCGGGAGGGGTGAGCAGTTCTTC. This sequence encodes CASSFGPSGRGEQFF.

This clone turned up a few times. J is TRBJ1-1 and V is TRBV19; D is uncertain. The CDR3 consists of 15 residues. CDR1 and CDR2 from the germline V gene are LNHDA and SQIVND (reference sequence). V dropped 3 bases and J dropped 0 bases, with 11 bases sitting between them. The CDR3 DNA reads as TGTGCCAGTAGTATGGTTGCGGGAATGAACACTGAAGCTTTCTTT. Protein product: CASSMVAGMNTEAFF.

The CDR3 DNA follows: TGTGCCAGCAGGCCTACAGGGGGGTGGACTGAAGCTTTCTTT. Protein product: CASRPTGGWTEAFF. V usage is TRBV6-5 and J usage is TRBJ1-1, with 8 positions matching TRBD1. Germline V gives CDR1 MNHEY, CDR2 SVGAGI. This CDR3 contains 14 residues. With 6 bases clipped from V and 5 bases from J, the junction kept 8 bases outside the gene matches.

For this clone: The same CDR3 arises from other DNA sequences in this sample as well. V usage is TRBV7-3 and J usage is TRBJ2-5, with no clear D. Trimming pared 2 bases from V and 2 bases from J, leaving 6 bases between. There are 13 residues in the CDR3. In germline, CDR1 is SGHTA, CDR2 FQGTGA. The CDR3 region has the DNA TGTGCCAGCAGCTTAGCCCCTCAAGAGACCCAGTACTTC. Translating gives CASSLAPQETQYF.

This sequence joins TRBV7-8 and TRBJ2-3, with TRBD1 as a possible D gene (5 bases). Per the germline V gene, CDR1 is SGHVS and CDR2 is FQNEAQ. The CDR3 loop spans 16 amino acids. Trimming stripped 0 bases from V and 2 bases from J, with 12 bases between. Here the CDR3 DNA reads TGTGCCAGCAGCTTAGCAGGCAGGGCGAACACAGATACGCAGTATTTT. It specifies CASSLAGRANTDTQYF.

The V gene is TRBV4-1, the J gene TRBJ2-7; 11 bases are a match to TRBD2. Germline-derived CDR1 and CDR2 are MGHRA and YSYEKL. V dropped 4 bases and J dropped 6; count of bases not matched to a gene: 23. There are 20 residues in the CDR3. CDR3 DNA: TGCGCCAGCAGCCGCCGAACCCCCGGGGTAGCGGGAGGGGCAGGCGGCGAGCAGTACTTC. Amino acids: CASSRRTPGVAGGAGGEQYF.

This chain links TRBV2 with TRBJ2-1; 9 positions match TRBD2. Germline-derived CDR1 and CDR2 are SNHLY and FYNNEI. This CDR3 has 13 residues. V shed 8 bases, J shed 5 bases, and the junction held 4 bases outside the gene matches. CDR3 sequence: CASQREADNEQFF. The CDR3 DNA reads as TGTGCCAGCCAGCGGGAGGCCGACAATGAGCAGTTCTTC.

CDR3 in DNA: TGTGCCAGCAGTTTATGGGGACGGGATCAGGAAGCGGGCGGCTACACCTTC. Amino acid sequence: CASSLWGRDQEAGGYTF. The chain couples TRBV28 to TRBJ1-2, with D tentatively TRBD1 (5 bases). Trimming took 0 bases from V and 8 from J, leaving 22 bases between them. CDR1 is MDHEN, CDR2 SYDVKM, per germline. The CDR3 totals 17 residues.

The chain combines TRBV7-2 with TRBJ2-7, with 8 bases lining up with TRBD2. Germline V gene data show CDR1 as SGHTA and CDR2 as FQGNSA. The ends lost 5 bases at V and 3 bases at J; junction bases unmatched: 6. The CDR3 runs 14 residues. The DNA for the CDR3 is TGTGCCAGCAGCCCAACTAGCGGCCGCTACGAGCAGTACTTC. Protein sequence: CASSPTSGRYEQYF.

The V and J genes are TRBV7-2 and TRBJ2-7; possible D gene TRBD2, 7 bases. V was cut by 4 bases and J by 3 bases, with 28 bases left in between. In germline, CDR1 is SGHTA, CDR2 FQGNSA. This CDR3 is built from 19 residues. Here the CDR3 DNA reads TGTGCCAGCAGCTCTCAAACCCGTTTCTGGGGGGGGCCCGACTACGAGCAGTACTTC. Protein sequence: CASSSQTRFWGGPDYEQYF.

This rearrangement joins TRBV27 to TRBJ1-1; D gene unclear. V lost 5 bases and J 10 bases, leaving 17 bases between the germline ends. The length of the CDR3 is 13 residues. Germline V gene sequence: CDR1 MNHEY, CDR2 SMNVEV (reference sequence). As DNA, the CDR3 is TGTGCCAGCAGTCGCGGAACCGGATGGGGAGCTTTCTTT. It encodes CASSRGTGWGAFF.

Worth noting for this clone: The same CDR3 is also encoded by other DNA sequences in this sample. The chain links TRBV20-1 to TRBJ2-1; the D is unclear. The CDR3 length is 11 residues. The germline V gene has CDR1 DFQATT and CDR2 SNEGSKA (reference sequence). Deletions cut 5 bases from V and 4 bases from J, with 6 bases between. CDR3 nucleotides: TGCAGTGCTTTAGGATACAATGAGCAGTTCTTC. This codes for CSALGYNEQFF.

DNA for the CDR3: TGCAGCGTATCACAGGGGGCGATCACTGAAGCTTTCTTT. It yields the protein CSVSQGAITEAFF. The chain links TRBV29-1 to TRBJ1-1; 9 bases agree with TRBD1. Germline trimming cut 6 bases from V and 4 bases from J; bases unmatched to any gene: 6. The CDR3 loop spans 13 amino acids. Germline CDR1 is SQVTM and CDR2 is ANQGSEA. Together with reference TRBV29-1 and TRBJ1-1, the CDR3 gives the full variable domain: SAVISQKPSRDICQRGTSLTIQCQVDSQVTMMFWYRQQPGQSLTLIATANQGSEATYESGFVIDKFPISRPNLTFSTLTVSNMSPEDSSIYLCSVSQGAITEAFFGQGTRLTVV.

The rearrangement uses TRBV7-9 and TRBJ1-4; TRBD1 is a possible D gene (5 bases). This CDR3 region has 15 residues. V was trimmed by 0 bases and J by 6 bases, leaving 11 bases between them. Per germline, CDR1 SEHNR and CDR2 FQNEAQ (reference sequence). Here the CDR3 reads CASSLALSGYEKLFF. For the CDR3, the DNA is TGTGCCAGCAGCTTAGCGTTGTCAGGGTATGAAAAACTGTTTTTT.

The CDR3 spells CASRQNSPGRAGANVLTF. DNA of the CDR3: TGCGCCAGCAGACAAAACTCCCCTGGCAGGGCTGGGGCCAACGTCCTGACTTTC. The chain links TRBV4-1 to TRBJ2-6; a possible D gene is TRBD1 (5 bases). The CDR3 spans 18 residues. The ends were cut back, 6 bases at V and 2 bases at J, with 20 bases in the middle. The germline V gene encodes CDR1 MGHRA and CDR2 YSYEKL.

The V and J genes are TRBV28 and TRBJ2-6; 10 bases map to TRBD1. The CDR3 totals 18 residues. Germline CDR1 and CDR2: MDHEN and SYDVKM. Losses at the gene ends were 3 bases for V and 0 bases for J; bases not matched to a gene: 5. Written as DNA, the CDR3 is TGTGCCAGCAGTTTTTCGACAGGGGGCTACTCTGGGGCCAACGTCCTGACTTTC. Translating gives CASSFSTGGYSGANVLTF. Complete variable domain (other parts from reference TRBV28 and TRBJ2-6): DVKVTQSSRYLVKRTGEKVFLECVQDMDHENMFWYRQDPGLGLRLIYFSYDVKMKEKGDIPEGYSVSREKKERFSLILESASTNQTSMYLCASSFSTGGYSGANVLTFGAGSRLTVL.